Shown below are 3 T cell receptor beta chains from a single sample sequenced in a study of OX40 agonist ivuxolimab in advanced cancers. Libraries were prepared by immunoSEQ multiplex PCR; TCRdb keeps only in-frame clonotypes and omits some of them. The sample records 40,000 to 60,000 clones, around 79% being singletons. The input for sequencing was CD4+ or CD8+ T cells sorted from blood, taken in a trial of the OX40 agonist ivuxolimab. These receptors were obtained from an adult with an advanced solid tumor such as melanoma, head and neck, liver or kidney cancer.

This clone is judged medium-sized. V usage is TRBV27 and J usage is TRBJ1-5; D unclear. There are 15 residues in the CDR3. The germline V gene encodes CDR1 MNHEY and CDR2 SMNVEV (reference sequence). V lost 6 bases to trimming and J lost 4 bases, with 16 bases between them. This chain's CDR3 is CASSPGLLRNQPQHF. The CDR3 region has the DNA TGTGCCAGCAGCCCTGGGCTGCTTCGGAATCAGCCCCAGCATTTT.

The chain couples TRBV5-1 to TRBJ1-1, with unresolved D. Germline V gene sequence: CDR1 SGHRS, CDR2 YFSETQ. Trimming removed 1 base at V and 1 base at J, with 5 bases between. This CDR3 region has 13 residues. CDR3 DNA sequence: TGCGCCAGCAGCTTGACAGCGAACACTGAAGCTTTCTTT. Translating it yields CASSLTANTEAFF.

This clone was observed a handful of times. This chain links TRBV12-2 with TRBJ2-6; no check of the table's D call, TRBD2, against the DNA was made. TRBV12-2 has pseudogene status. This CDR3 has 18 residues. CDR3 residues: CASPEILAGSSGANVLTF. Written as DNA, the CDR3 is TGTGCAAGTCCGGAAATTCTAGCGGGTAGCTCTGGGGCCAACGTCCTGACTTTC.